This T cell receptor (beta chain) derives from a study of T cells after yellow fever vaccination. This clonotype was counted ten times or more. The study's findings and limits: Most primary-vaccination clones reappeared after the booster (about 95% CD4, 75% to 90% CD8). From the bulk population, abundant clonotypes could contaminate and appear within FACS-sorted repertoires.

The V gene lost 5 bases and the J gene lost 2 bases, with 9 bases spanning the gap. The CDR3 has 14 residues. Germline loops: CDR1 SGHTA, CDR2 FQGTGA. A single record per CDR3 protein comes from TCRdb applying MiXCR to the 5' RACE reads. The sample shows about 26,000 distinct CDR3 sequences, over 3.5% of them seen only once. This material consisted of PBMCs, either bulk or a sorted T-cell subset (CD4+, CD8+, memory, or dextramer-sorted; not recorded which), taken on the day of the yellow fever booster vaccination. The sequence derives from a man between 18 and 35 years old who received the YFV17D yellow fever vaccine. J is TRBJ2-2 and V is TRBV7-3; D gene uncertain. The DNA for the CDR3 is TGTGCCAGCAGCCCAAGCATAAACACCGGGGAGCTGTTTTTT. Its translation is CASSPSINTGELFF.